Detailed here is one TCR beta chain. This clonotype came up many times. The specificity of this receptor is unknown. No much larger clone is present one base from it, and per-base qualities are unavailable. The sample is drawn from a study of response to subunit inactivated influenza vaccine (dated by TCRdb to 2017 to 2018). For the study in its entirety: Deep quantitative T cell receptor repertoire profiling was used in the study to track responses to a trivalent subunit inactivated influenza vaccine.

Points the paper makes about the study in general: It was suggested by the authors that each seasonal influenza vaccination may recruit only a limited number of new T cells.

At the junction V is shortened by 3 bases and J by 1 base, with 10 bases in between. Per the germline V gene, KGHSH is the CDR1 and LQKENI is the CDR2. Inclusive of the bounding cysteine and phenylalanine, the CDR3 is 14 residues long. The kept DNA is CDR3 alone, 42 bases in frame from the first base. Library creation used RT-PCR. Sequencer: Illumina HiSeq 2500. The public reads were reprocessed in TCRdb via fastp at Q25 and MiXCR, keeping in-frame beta chains. Each entry is one CDR3 protein sequence, shown with its most common DNA and genes. A total of approximately 730,000 distinct CDR3 sequences appear in this sample, roughly 14% of them only once. The ten largest clones take up 6% to 8% of the sample.

Source: PBMCs from blood, taken 14 days before vaccination. The chain joins TRBV18 to TRBJ2-7, with the D gene not clear enough to name. This sequence was found in a man aged 50 to 60 who received an inactivated influenza vaccine. Donor details come from another sample of the same person, matched by shared clones. The sequenced DNA is TGTGCCAGCTCACCTACAAGTCAATCCTACGAGCAGTACTTC. Its protein reads: CASSPTSQSYEQYF. With the rest looked up from the reference TRBV18 and TRBJ2-7 genes rather than sequenced, the full variable domain is NAGVMQNPRHLVRRRGQEARLRCSPMKGHSHVYWYRQLPEEGLKFMVYLQKENIIDESGMPKERFSAEFPKEGPSILRIQQVVRGDSAAYFCASSPTSQSYEQYFGPGTRLTVT.